The clone carrying this T cell receptor beta chain was counted once. Here immunoSEQ multiplex PCR was the method, and the copy in TCRdb shows in-frame clones only, minus some. The sample lists fewer than 200,000 clones, almost 90% occurring once. Germline V lookup: CDR1 SNHLY, CDR2 FYNNEI. With 6 bases removed from V and 0 bases from J, the gap between germline ends came to 12 bases. The CDR3 totals 15 residues. This sample was taken from a study of control samples from healthy donors and cancer patients. The TCR was taken from a woman in her thirties in good health. The rearrangement uses TRBV2 and TRBJ2-1; TRBD1 might be the D (5 bases). The sample was blood. The CDR3 is CASSSDSRSYNEQFF. The CDR3 DNA reads TGTGCCAGCAGCTCCGACAGCCGCTCCTACAATGAGCAGTTCTTC.